The source of this TCR beta chain is a study of molecular identifiers for immune sequencing clone quantification. V was pared by 10 bases and J by 0 bases, with 13 bases between. The CDR3 runs to 14 residues. Per the germline V gene, CDR1 is SGHAT and CDR2 is FQNNGV. The CD8+CD4-CCR7+CD45RA+ phenotype defined the sorted naive CD8 T cells. Via MiXCR, TCRdb re-called the PCR reads, giving one row per CDR3 protein. The sample holds some 320,000 distinct CDR3 sequences, 20% to 25% seen once. In its sample, this clonotype was seen many times. Sequencing was carried out using naive CD8+ T cells from blood, with Jurkat cell RNA spiked in. Subset defined: FACS-sorted CD8+CD4-CCR7+CD45RA+ naive T cells. The receptor was isolated from a human donor in good health. Some libraries in this study had Jurkat cell RNA spiked in. The chain uses TRBV11-2 and TRBJ2-1, with a tentative D call TRBD2 (6 bases). In DNA form, the CDR3 reads TGTGCCACGGGGGACGGTAGCTCCTACAATGAGCAGTTCTTC. It encodes CATGDGSSYNEQFF.